The 22 T cell receptor beta chains below all came from one sample that was sequenced in a study of T cells in tumors after PD-1 blockade. Clones were read by immunoSEQ multiplex PCR, and TCRdb kept only the in-frame ones, dropping some. Counted here are 10,000 to 15,000 clones, around 57% occurring once; the ten biggest clones make up roughly 28%. This material consisted of tumor tissue, taken before anti-PD-1 treatment. These TCRs come from a human donor with cutaneous squamous cell carcinoma.

This clone was counted a few times. V is TRBV29-1 and J is TRBJ1-1; D not resolved. The V and J ends lost 7 bases and 0 bases respectively, with 9 bases between them. The CDR3 loop spans 12 amino acids. Germline V gene data show CDR1 as SQVTM and CDR2 as ANQGSEA. DNA for the CDR3: TGCAGCGCGAACAGACTGAACACTGAAGCTTTCTTT. Its protein is CSANRLNTEAFF.

This chain uses TRBV2 with TRBJ2-3; D gene ambiguous. Trimming shortened V by 7 bases and J by 6 bases, and 8 bases separated the two germline ends. The germline V gene encodes CDR1 SNHLY and CDR2 FYNNEI. The CDR3 runs 11 residues. The CDR3 nucleotides read TGTGCCAGCACTCCCCGGGATACGCAGTATTTT. It is translated as CASTPRDTQYF.

This sequence joins TRBV27 and TRBJ2-5, with 8 nucleotides matching TRBD1. CDR3 length: 19 residues. Germline CDR1 MNHEY, CDR2 SMNVEV (reference sequence). J was trimmed by 5 bases and V by 0 bases; bases with no gene match: 17. The CDR3 loop is CASSLSFLAGGSRRETQYF. DNA of the CDR3: TGTGCCAGCAGTTTATCGTTCTTGGCAGGGGGCAGTAGGAGGGAGACCCAGTACTTC.

The V call is TRBV7-2, the J call TRBJ1-4, with D perhaps matching TRBD1 (5 bases). The V end lost 2 bases, the J end lost 7 bases, and 14 bases lay between the germline ends. Germline CDR1 is SGHTA and CDR2 is FQGNSA. The CDR3 is made up of 15 amino acids. The CDR3 region has the DNA TGTGCCAGCAGCTTAAGCCAGGGCGGAGCTGAAAAACTGTTTTTT. Translating it yields CASSLSQGGAEKLFF.

This clone rates as medium-sized. V is TRBV7-8 and J is TRBJ2-1, with a tentative D call TRBD1 (6 bases). This CDR3 is 15 amino acids long. Germline lookup yields CDR1 SGHVS and CDR2 FQNEAQ. V was clipped by 4 bases and J by 11 bases, with 21 bases between them. The CDR3 sequence is CASSSAGTSTMKQFF. Here the CDR3 DNA reads TGTGCCAGCAGCTCAGCTGGGACAAGTACAATGAAGCAGTTCTTC.

This rearrangement joins TRBV29-1 to TRBJ1-5; the D gene is possibly TRBD1 (5 bases). The CDR3 extends over 13 amino acids. The ends were cut back, 4 bases at V and 2 bases at J, with 9 bases in the middle. From germline, CDR1 is SQVTM and CDR2 ANQGSEA. In nucleotides, the CDR3 is TGCAGCGTTGTGGGGGACGGCAATCAGCCCCAGCATTTT. Protein sequence: CSVVGDGNQPQHF.

The chain uses TRBV14 and TRBJ2-1, with 7 bases that match TRBD2. CDR1 and CDR2 (germline): SGHDN, FVKESK. After removal of 3 bases from V and 7 bases from J, the junction contained 3 bases not matched to a gene. This CDR3 spans 13 amino acids. This CDR3 is CASSQTSMNEQFF. The CDR3 DNA reads TGTGCCAGCAGCCAGACTAGCATGAATGAGCAGTTCTTC.

A few counts support this clone. The gene calls are TRBV30 and TRBJ1-4, with D perhaps TRBD1 (6 bases). V lost 2 bases and J lost 5, with 27 bases in between. The CDR3 has 19 amino acids. Germline lookup yields CDR1 GTSNPN and CDR2 SVGIG (reference sequence). CDR3 bases: TGTGCCTGGAGTAAAGGGGGTTCGCCCCTCCAACGGCAAAATGAAAAACTGTTTTTT. Its translation is CAWSKGGSPLQRQNEKLFF.

The chain joins TRBV6-4 to TRBJ2-5; 7 positions agree with TRBD1. Trimming took 6 bases from V and 3 from J; bases not matched to a gene: 7. The CDR3 has 14 residues. The germline gives CDR1 MRHNA, CDR2 SNTAGT. CDR3 in amino acids: CASRRAGTEETQYF. CDR3 DNA sequence: TGTGCCAGCAGAAGAGCCGGGACAGAAGAGACCCAGTACTTC.

This clone was picked up a small number of times. The chain is built from TRBV19 and TRBJ1-5; 10 bases fit TRBD1. Germline lookup yields CDR1 LNHDA and CDR2 SQIVND (reference sequence). The CDR3 spans 14 residues. V trimming: 9 bases; J trimming: 5 bases; junction bases outside the gene matches: 7. The CDR3 region is CASRETGGDQPQHF. The CDR3 DNA sequence: TGTGCCAGCCGGGAGACAGGGGGCGATCAGCCCCAGCATTTT. Full variable domain (missing parts from reference TRBV19 and TRBJ1-5): DGGITQSPKYLFRKEGQNVTLSCEQNLNHDAMYWYRQDPGQGLRLIYYSQIVNDFQKGDIAEGYSVSREKKESFPLTVTSAQKNPTAFYLCASRETGGDQPQHFGDGTRLSIL.

The chain joins TRBV7-3 to TRBJ2-1; D is possibly TRBD2 (5 bases). Trimming pared 5 bases from V and 6 bases from J, leaving 17 bases between. From germline, CDR1 is SGHTA and CDR2 FQGTGA. The CDR3 contains 15 residues. Here the CDR3 DNA reads TGTGCCAGCAGCCCGACGGGGATCGAAGGCAATGAGCAGTTCTTC. It codes for CASSPTGIEGNEQFF.

The V call is TRBV7-9, the J call TRBJ2-1; tentative D call: TRBD1 (6 bases). V was shortened by 5 bases and J by 9 bases, with 11 bases between the two germline ends. The CDR3 runs 12 residues. Per germline, CDR1 SEHNR and CDR2 FQNEAQ (reference sequence). The CDR3 sequence is CASSPGVGEQFF. The DNA for the CDR3 is TGTGCCAGCAGCCCAGGGGTGGGTGAGCAGTTCTTC. The complete variable domain, with remaining parts taken from reference TRBV7-9 and TRBJ2-1, reads DTGVSQNPRHKITKRGQNVTFRCDPISEHNRLYWYRQTLGQGPEFLTYFQNEAQLEKSRLLSDRFSAERPKGSFSTLEIQRTEQGDSAMYLCASSPGVGEQFFGPGTRLTVL.

The chain has TRBV30 and TRBJ2-7, with D possibly matching TRBD1 (5 bases). This CDR3 spans 12 amino acids. Germline lookup yields CDR1 GTSNPN and CDR2 SVGIG (reference sequence). V was trimmed by 2 bases and J by 3 bases, leaving 8 bases between them. The CDR3 DNA reads TGTGCCTGGAGTAAAGGGGTCTACGAGCAGTACTTC. Translating gives CAWSKGVYEQYF.

The chain carries TRBV4-1 and TRBJ2-1; 8 nucleotides match TRBD2. CDR1 MGHRA and CDR2 YSYEKL come from the germline V gene. The ends lost 0 bases at V and 0 bases at J; junction bases unmatched: 10. The CDR3 is 19 residues long. CDR3 bases: TGCGCCAGCAGCCAAGATAGGTTGACTAGCGTGAGCTCCTACAATGAGCAGTTCTTC. Its protein product is CASSQDRLTSVSSYNEQFF.

The V and J genes are TRBV27 and TRBJ2-3, with 7 bases matching TRBD2. The CDR3 has 15 residues. Trimming took 6 bases from V and 0 from J; bases not matched to a gene: 6. Germline assignment: CDR1 MNHEY and CDR2 SMNVEV (reference sequence). For the CDR3, the DNA is TGTGCCAGCAGGAAGCGGGAAACTAGCACAGATACGCAGTATTTT. This translates into CASRKRETSTDTQYF.

The genes are TRBV6-6 and TRBJ2-1; no definite D call. V dropped 8 bases and J dropped 11 bases, with 25 bases sitting between them. The CDR3 has 15 amino acids. CDR1 MNHNY and CDR2 SVGAGI come from the germline V gene (reference sequence). The CDR3 DNA is TGTGCCAGCTACAGAGTTTTAGCAAGTCACAGCCAGCAGTTCTTC. Amino acid sequence: CASYRVLASHSQQFF.

The CDR3 loop is CASSIIAGGSGNEQFF. CDR3 sequence (DNA): TGCGCCAGCAGCATTATAGCGGGGGGTTCGGGGAATGAGCAGTTCTTC. The chain carries TRBV5-1 and TRBJ2-1; TRBD2 matches 10 bases. There are 16 residues in the CDR3. V lost 4 bases, J lost 7 bases, and 11 bases stayed unmatched. CDR1 and CDR2 from the germline V gene are SGHRS and YFSETQ.

This clone is labeled as medium-sized. The V and J genes are TRBV20-1 and TRBJ2-1; possible D gene TRBD2, 6 bases. Germline CDR1 is DFQATT and CDR2 is SNEGSKA (reference sequence). This CDR3 has 15 amino acids. V shed 3 bases and J shed 4 bases, with 16 bases lying between them. Here the CDR3 reads CSASDPRLVYNEQFF. CDR3 coding DNA: TGCAGTGCTAGTGACCCCCGACTAGTTTACAATGAGCAGTTCTTC.

The genes are TRBV19 and TRBJ2-7; 7 bases agree with TRBD1. After removal of 5 bases from V and 2 bases from J, the junction contained 12 bases not matched to a gene. The CDR3 has 16 amino acids. Germline CDR1 is LNHDA and CDR2 is SQIVND (reference sequence). CDR3 nucleotides: TGTGCCAGTAGTTCCTACGACAGGGCCCCTACCTACGAGCAGTACTTC. It encodes CASSSYDRAPTYEQYF.

V usage is TRBV5-1 and J usage is TRBJ2-7; TRBD1 is a possible D gene (6 bases). This CDR3 is 14 amino acids long. Germline V gene data show CDR1 as SGHRS and CDR2 as YFSETQ. V was clipped by 0 bases and J by 5 bases, with 12 bases between them. CDR3: CASSLDRARDEQYF. The CDR3 DNA reads TGCGCCAGCAGCTTGGACAGGGCAAGGGACGAGCAGTACTTC. Full variable domain (outside the CDR3, taken from reference TRBV5-1 and TRBJ2-7): KAGVTQTPRYLIKTRGQQVTLSCSPISGHRSVSWYQQTPGQGLQFLFEYFSETQRNKGNFPGRFSGRQFSNSRSEMNVSTLELGDSALYLCASSLDRARDEQYFGPGTRLTVT.

In its sample, this clone is medium-sized (0.01 to 0.1%). The chain employs TRBV5-6 and TRBJ2-5; tentative D call: TRBD1 (5 bases). This CDR3 comprises 17 residues. Trimming removed 4 bases at V and 1 base at J, with 20 bases between. Germline V gene lookup returns CDR1 SGHDT and CDR2 YYEEEE. CDR3 nucleotide sequence: TGTGCCAGCAGCCACGACCCGACAGACATAACCCAAGAGACCCAGTACTTC. Translating it yields CASSHDPTDITQETQYF.

This chain links TRBV7-2 with TRBJ1-1; D is possibly TRBD1 (6 bases). With 1 base removed from V and 4 bases from J, the gap between germline ends came to 13 bases. CDR1 and CDR2 from the germline V gene are SGHTA and FQGNSA. The CDR3 totals 15 residues. The CDR3 DNA reads TGTGCCAGCAGCTTAGAACAGGGTAGGGCCACTGAAGCTTTCTTT. Amino acid sequence: CASSLEQGRATEAFF.